One sample yielded the 20 T cell receptor beta chains listed below, sequenced in a study of T cells in Graves' hyperthyroidism and ophthalmopathy (dated by TCRdb to the late 2010s). The library was generated by multiplex PCR. Sequencing took place on an Illumina HiSeq 2000. The TCR beta CDR3 regions were amplified from RNA transcripts. A first-round RT-PCR of the TCR CDR3 used the HTBI primer set with the Qiagen OneStep RT-PCR kit. The public reads were quality trimmed at Q25 with fastp and then assembled into clones with MiXCR by TCRdb, keeping productive beta chains. For every CDR3 protein sequence, its rows merge into one entry that carries the most common genes and DNA. Present in this sample are around 600,000 distinct CDR3 sequences, more than 14% of which were seen just once. The ten biggest clones cover approximately 13% of the sample. The source material was blood. These receptors originate from a woman between 50 and 59 years old with Graves' ophthalmopathy.

In this sample, this clonotype turned up many times. The genes are TRBV20-1 and TRBJ1-1, with D tentatively TRBD1 (6 bases). The V gene's germline CDR1 is DFQATT and CDR2 SNEGSKA (reference sequence). V lost 6 bases and J 5 bases, leaving 16 bases between the germline ends. The CDR3 extends over 13 amino acids. Here the CDR3 reads CSADTGSRTEAFF. CDR3 nucleotide sequence: TGCAGTGCGGATACAGGGTCGCGGACTGAAGCTTTCTTT.

In this sample, this clonotype turned up many times. V usage is TRBV29-1 and J usage is TRBJ2-1, with 11 bases that match TRBD2. V was clipped by 1 base and J by 0 bases; unmatched bases: 11. Germline CDR1 SQVTM, CDR2 ANQGSEA. The CDR3 runs to 19 residues. In nucleotides, the CDR3 is TGCAGCGTTGAAGTGGTCGCCCCAACTAGCGGGAGCTCCTACAATGAGCAGTTCTTC. This sequence encodes CSVEVVAPTSGSSYNEQFF.

The chain has TRBV28 and TRBJ2-1; 8 bases agree with TRBD2. This CDR3 region has 15 residues. Germline V lookup: CDR1 MDHEN, CDR2 SYDVKM. V shed 7 bases and J 2 bases; nucleotides not matched to a gene: 7. DNA of the CDR3: TGTGCCAGCAAACGAGCGGGAGTCCCCTACAATGAGCAGTTCTTC. Its translation is CASKRAGVPYNEQFF. The full variable domain, in which reference TRBV28 and TRBJ2-1 provide the parts outside the CDR3, is DVKVTQSSRYLVKRTGEKVFLECVQDMDHENMFWYRQDPGLGLRLIYFSYDVKMKEKGDIPEGYSVSREKKERFSLILESASTNQTSMYLCASKRAGVPYNEQFFGPGTRLTVL.

This clonotype was detected only once. Its ends do not fully match the called genes, so a read error is possible. The gene calls are TRBV7-2 and TRBJ2-7; TRBD2 is a possible D gene (6 bases). Looked up from germline, CDR1 is SGHTA and CDR2 is FQGNSA. This CDR3 is 17 amino acids long. For the CDR3, the DNA is TGTGCCAGCAGCACCCGACCGCGGGACGGTGTCCCCTACGAGCGGTACTTC. Translated: CASSTRPRDGVPYERYF.

This clonotype was observed at least ten times. The chain joins TRBV28 to TRBJ2-1; 12 bases align to TRBD2. V was pared by 6 bases and J by 7 bases, with 7 bases of the junction left unmatched. Per germline, CDR1 MDHEN and CDR2 SYDVKM. The CDR3 runs to 15 residues. CDR3 in DNA: TGTGCCAGCAGATCGGGACTAGCGGGTCTTAATGAGCAGTTCTTC. It yields the protein CASRSGLAGLNEQFF.

The chain recombines TRBV19 with TRBJ1-1; TRBD1 agrees at 8 bases. V dropped 4 bases and J dropped 0; count of bases not matched to a gene: 10. The CDR3 consists of 17 residues. CDR1 and CDR2 from the germline V gene are LNHDA and SQIVND (reference sequence). The CDR3 nucleotides are TGTGCCAGTAGTACACCGACCAGGGGGCTTGTGAACACTGAAGCTTTCTTT. Translated: CASSTPTRGLVNTEAFF.

This clonotype was recorded a few times. The rearrangement joins TRBV7-8 to TRBJ2-1; D may be TRBD2 (5 bases). This CDR3 spans 12 amino acids. Trimming cost V 4 bases and J 8 bases, with 9 bases left between them. Germline lookup yields CDR1 SGHVS and CDR2 FQNEAQ. CDR3 protein: CASSYRDHEQFF. In nucleotides, the CDR3 is TGTGCCAGCAGCTACCGGGATCATGAGCAGTTCTTC.

This clonotype was detected ten times or more. The chain carries TRBV20-1 and TRBJ2-7; maybe TRBD2 (6 bases). Trimming removed 2 bases from V and 2 bases from J, with 13 bases in between. The CDR3 has 14 residues. Germline CDR1 and CDR2: DFQATT and SNEGSKA (reference sequence). DNA of the CDR3: TGCAGTGCTAGATTGGAGGGAACTCCCTACGAGCAGTACTTC. Translating gives CSARLEGTPYEQYF.

This clonotype was recorded a few times. This chain links TRBV27 with TRBJ2-1; D tentatively reads TRBD1 or TRBD2 (6 bases each). This CDR3 has 15 residues. V lost 5 bases, J lost 7 bases, and 18 bases lay in between. The germline V gene has CDR1 MNHEY and CDR2 SMNVEV (reference sequence). This chain's CDR3 is CASSQVPRGVNEQFF. CDR3 sequence (DNA): TGTGCCAGCAGTCAAGTTCCGAGGGGGGTAAATGAGCAGTTCTTC.

The chain is built from TRBV7-9 and TRBJ2-1, with a tentative D call TRBD2 (5 bases). The CDR3 covers 16 residues. V was cut by 5 bases and J by 6 bases, with 20 bases left in between. Per the germline V gene, CDR1 is SEHNR and CDR2 is FQNEAQ (reference sequence). Here the CDR3 reads CASSPPEPGGGNEQFF. The CDR3 region has the DNA TGTGCCAGCAGCCCACCCGAGCCCGGAGGTGGCAATGAGCAGTTCTTC.

This clonotype was detected ten times or more. The chain joins TRBV19 to TRBJ2-2; 7 bases are a match to TRBD2. Looked up from germline, CDR1 is LNHDA and CDR2 is SQIVND (reference sequence). V trimming: 5 bases; J trimming: 5 bases; junction bases outside the gene matches: 5. The CDR3 is 14 amino acids. DNA for the CDR3: TGTGCCAGTAGTCCGACTAGCTGGACCGGGGAGCTGTTTTTT. Protein: CASSPTSWTGELFF.

The sample holds many counts of this clonotype. The chain joins TRBV2 to TRBJ2-7, with D possibly TRBD1 on 6 matching bases. Germline CDR1 and CDR2: SNHLY and FYNNEI. Deletions cut 5 bases from V and 4 bases from J, with 9 bases between. The CDR3 extends over 12 amino acids. The CDR3 is CASSIDRYEQYF. In nucleotides, the CDR3 is TGTGCCAGCAGTATAGACAGGTACGAGCAGTACTTC.

The V gene is TRBV4-3, the J gene TRBJ1-5; no clear D. With 0 bases removed from V and 1 base from J, the gap between germline ends came to 10 bases. CDR3 size: 16 residues. The germline gives CDR1 LGHNA, CDR2 YSLEER. In DNA form, the CDR3 reads TGCGCCAGCAGCCAAGATCCTTATGGCAGCAATCAGCCCCAGCATTTT. Translation gives CASSQDPYGSNQPQHF.

The table lists this clonotype with many counts. The CDR3 DNA follows: TGTGCCAGCAGTGCGAACACAGGGAATGGCAATCAGCCCCAGCATTTT. Translated, it gives CASSANTGNGNQPQHF. V is TRBV6-2 or TRBV6-3 and J is TRBJ1-5; TRBD1 might be the D (6 bases). CDR3 size: 16 residues. The V end lost 5 bases, the J end lost 2 bases, and 16 bases lay between the germline ends. CDR1 and CDR2 from the germline V gene are MNHEY and SVGEGT.

This clonotype was picked up many times. The chain is built from TRBV6-2 or TRBV6-3 and TRBJ2-1; 8 bases map to TRBD2. The CDR3 has 12 amino acids. V lost 6 bases and J lost 14; bases outside the gene matches: 9. The germline V gene encodes CDR1 MNHEY and CDR2 SVGEGT. CDR3 protein: CASSPSGTREFF. Here the CDR3 DNA reads TGTGCCAGCAGCCCATCCGGGACTAGGGAGTTCTTC.

This clonotype was detected ten times or more. The V gene is TRBV4-3, the J gene TRBJ2-1, with TRBD2 matching over 12 bases. Germline V gene data show CDR1 as LGHNA and CDR2 as YSLEER. The CDR3 totals 15 residues. With 0 bases clipped from V and 10 bases from J, the junction kept 4 bases outside the gene matches. CDR3 coding DNA: TGCGCCAGCAGCCAAGATGGACTAGCGGGACCAGAGCAGTTCTTC. Protein product: CASSQDGLAGPEQFF.

In its sample, this clonotype was seen many times. The chain combines TRBV4-3 with TRBJ2-5, with D maybe TRBD1 (6 bases). Germline-derived CDR1 and CDR2 are LGHNA and YSLEER. Trimming removed 2 bases at V and 4 bases at J, with 11 bases between. The CDR3 is 14 amino acids. CDR3 sequence: CASSQTGFGETQYF. DNA for the CDR3: TGCGCCAGCAGCCAAACAGGGTTTGGAGAGACCCAGTACTTC.

This clonotype has at least ten counts. This chain joins TRBV28 and TRBJ2-3; D is possibly TRBD2 (5 bases). V gave up 3 bases and J gave up 11 bases, with 12 bases separating them. The CDR3 extends over 12 amino acids. Germline V gene data show CDR1 as MDHEN and CDR2 as SYDVKM. CDR3 in amino acids: CASSFVAAGQYF. CDR3 nucleotide sequence: TGTGCCAGCAGTTTCGTAGCCGCGGGGCAGTATTTT. The whole variable domain, remainder taken from reference TRBV28 and TRBJ2-3, is DVKVTQSSRYLVKRTGEKVFLECVQDMDHENMFWYRQDPGLGLRLIYFSYDVKMKEKGDIPEGYSVSREKKERFSLILESASTNQTSMYLCASSFVAAGQYFGPGTRLTVL.

This rearrangement joins TRBV10-3 to TRBJ2-1; TRBD2 matches 16 bases. The ends lost 8 bases at V and 9 bases at J; junction bases unmatched: 1. Germline CDR1 and CDR2: ENHRY and SYGVKD. CDR3 length: 13 amino acids. The CDR3 DNA sequence: TGTGCCATCGGGACTAGCGGGAGGGGTGAGCAGTTCTTC. Its translation is CAIGTSGRGEQFF.

V usage is TRBV3-1 and J usage is TRBJ1-5; no reliable D call. Germline V gives CDR1 LGHDT, CDR2 YNNKEL (reference sequence). The V end was cut by 2 bases, the J end by 1 base, with 9 bases between. This CDR3 region has 15 residues. The CDR3 here is CASSQFGVSNQPQHF. CDR3 nucleotides: TGTGCCAGCAGCCAATTTGGGGTAAGCAATCAGCCCCAGCATTTT.